One sample yielded the 19 T cell receptor beta chains listed below, sequenced in a study of cytomegalovirus exposure and HLA in healthy donors. PCR amplification relied on 60 Vbeta primers (plus 13 Jbeta primers). Clones were read by immunoSEQ multiplex PCR, and TCRdb kept only the in-frame ones, dropping some. The sample lists 110,000 or so clones, roughly four fifths seen once, with approximately 2% in the top ten. Sequencing was carried out using PBMCs. The receptor source for this set is a man aged 40-55 years in good health and CMV-seronegative.

This clone was recorded only once. This sequence joins TRBV5-1 and TRBJ2-3; TRBD2 aligns across 12 bases. Germline V gene sequence: CDR1 SGHRS, CDR2 YFSETQ. The CDR3 runs 15 residues. The V gene end was trimmed by 6 bases and the J gene end by 2 bases; junction bases not matched to a gene: 4. The CDR3 loop is CASKLAGGTTDTQYF. CDR3 nucleotides: TGCGCCAGCAAACTAGCGGGGGGCACCACAGATACGCAGTATTTT.

The chain employs TRBV11-2 and TRBJ1-1; D is ambiguous. This CDR3 spans 12 amino acids. Looked up from germline, CDR1 is SGHAT and CDR2 is FQNNGV. V lost 5 bases and J lost 7, with 11 bases in between. CDR3 in amino acids: CASSRGRGEAFF. CDR3 DNA: TGTGCCAGCAGCCGAGGGCGCGGTGAAGCTTTCTTT.

The V call is TRBV30, the J call TRBJ1-1; no definite D call. Germline V gene data show CDR1 as GTSNPN and CDR2 as SVGIG (reference sequence). The CDR3 length is 12 residues. The V gene lost 0 bases and the J gene lost 5 bases, with 7 bases spanning the gap. DNA of the CDR3: TGTGCCTGGAGTGTAATGAGGACTGAAGCTTTCTTT. It is translated as CAWSVMRTEAFF.

V and J are TRBV30 and TRBJ2-5; D might be TRBD2 (5 bases). The CDR3 is 13 residues long. CDR1 and CDR2 from the germline V gene are GTSNPN and SVGIG (reference sequence). Deletions cut 3 bases from V and 2 bases from J, with 10 bases between. As DNA, the CDR3 is TGTGCCTGGAGCGGGGTCGGGCAAGAGACCCAGTACTTC. Its translation: CAWSGVGQETQYF.

The V call is TRBV4-2, the J call TRBJ1-3; D uncertain. Germline values: CDR1 LGHNA, CDR2 YNFKEQ. The germline V and J ends were trimmed by 0 bases and 6 bases, with 12 bases remaining between them. The CDR3 is made up of 15 amino acids. CDR3 loop: CASSQDHGQLNTIYF. The DNA of the CDR3 is TGTGCCAGCAGCCAAGATCATGGGCAGTTAAACACCATATATTTT.

V is TRBV27 and J is TRBJ2-6, with 7 bases that match TRBD1. V lost 6 bases and J lost 2; bases outside the gene matches: 7. Germline CDR1 MNHEY, CDR2 SMNVEV (reference sequence). The CDR3 contains 16 residues. In DNA, the CDR3 is TGTGCCAGCAGCTCATTTAGGGGGCCTGGGGCCAACGTCCTGACTTTC. Its protein is CASSSFRGPGANVLTF.

The gene calls are TRBV19 and TRBJ1-1; possible D gene TRBD1, 6 bases. Germline CDR1 is LNHDA and CDR2 is SQIVND (reference sequence). The V end lost 6 bases, the J end lost 7 bases, and 9 bases lay between the germline ends. This CDR3 is 11 amino acids long. CDR3 sequence (DNA): TGTGCCAGTAGCTGGACAGTTGAAGCTTTCTTT. Protein product: CASSWTVEAFF. The entire variable domain, with the rest obtained from reference TRBV19 and TRBJ1-1, is as follows: DGGITQSPKYLFRKEGQNVTLSCEQNLNHDAMYWYRQDPGQGLRLIYYSQIVNDFQKGDIAEGYSVSREKKESFPLTVTSAQKNPTAFYLCASSWTVEAFFGQGTRLTVV.

This sequence joins TRBV27 and TRBJ1-1; possible D gene TRBD1, 5 bases. Germline CDR1 and CDR2: MNHEY and SMNVEV (reference sequence). The V gene lost 8 bases and the J gene lost 4 bases, with 11 bases spanning the gap. The CDR3 runs to 12 residues. This CDR3 is CASGDSSTEAFF. The CDR3 DNA is TGTGCCAGCGGTGACAGTTCCACTGAAGCTTTCTTT.

This clone was counted once. J is TRBJ2-1 and V is TRBV5-8; possible D gene TRBD2, 5 bases. V lost 8 bases and J lost 0, with 12 bases in between. This CDR3 has 14 amino acids. CDR1 and CDR2 (germline): SGHTS, YDEGEE. The CDR3 spells CASTRGPSYNEQFF. The CDR3 coding sequence is TGTGCCAGTACCAGAGGGCCCTCCTACAATGAGCAGTTCTTC.

The J gene is TRBJ1-5, the V gene TRBV18, with TRBD1 identical over 10 bases. The V gene end was trimmed by 3 bases and the J gene end by 5 bases; junction bases not matched to a gene: 1. CDR3 length equals 14 residues. The germline CDR1 and CDR2 sequences are KGHSH and LQKENI. CDR3 amino acids: CASSPGTGDQPQHF. For the CDR3, the DNA is TGTGCCAGCTCACCCGGGACAGGGGATCAGCCCCAGCATTTT.

The gene calls are TRBV6-6 and TRBJ1-2; TRBD1 might be the D (5 bases). Germline V CDR1 and CDR2: MNHNY, SVGAGI (reference sequence). The CDR3 runs to 14 residues. Trimming pared 6 bases from V and 4 bases from J, leaving 15 bases between. CDR3 in amino acids: CASSLRDDGYGYTF. In DNA, the CDR3 is TGTGCCAGCAGCCTCAGGGATGATGGCTATGGCTACACCTTC.

The chain couples TRBV11-2 to TRBJ2-1, with 9 bases that match TRBD2. Losses at the gene ends were 4 bases for V and 4 bases for J; bases not matched to a gene: 11. CDR1 SGHAT and CDR2 FQNNGV come from the germline V gene. This CDR3 is built from 17 residues. CDR3 in amino acids: CASSSEGGSGGYNEQFF. For the CDR3, the DNA is TGTGCCAGCAGCTCCGAGGGGGGGAGCGGGGGGTACAATGAGCAGTTCTTC.

The chain carries TRBV5-4 and TRBJ2-7; 8 nucleotides agree with TRBD1. The V segment lost 0 bases and the J segment 5 bases; nucleotides outside the gene matches: 10. The length of the CDR3 is 16 residues. Looked up from germline, CDR1 is SGHNT and CDR2 is YYREEE (reference sequence). Here the CDR3 reads CASSLAVGTGANEQYF. The CDR3, as DNA: TGTGCCAGCAGCTTGGCCGTAGGGACAGGCGCTAACGAGCAGTACTTC.

The chain couples TRBV5-1 to TRBJ2-2; a weak D match, TRBD1 (5 bases). The length of the CDR3 is 14 residues. V lost 3 bases and J lost 5, with 11 bases in between. The germline CDR1 and CDR2 sequences are SGHRS and YFSETQ. The CDR3 sequence: CASSSPSGTGELFF. The CDR3 DNA sequence: TGCGCCAGCAGCTCCCCCTCAGGGACCGGGGAGCTGTTTTTT. The complete variable domain, with remaining parts taken from reference TRBV5-1 and TRBJ2-2, reads KAGVTQTPRYLIKTRGQQVTLSCSPISGHRSVSWYQQTPGQGLQFLFEYFSETQRNKGNFPGRFSGRQFSNSRSEMNVSTLELGDSALYLCASSSPSGTGELFFGEGSRLTVL.

V is TRBV4-3 and J is TRBJ1-4; D is ambiguous. Germline values: CDR1 LGHNA, CDR2 YSLEER. Trimming took 0 bases from V and 7 from J, leaving 15 bases between them. The CDR3 is 16 amino acids. CDR3 protein: CASSQDFNGVGEKLFF. The CDR3 DNA is TGCGCCAGCAGCCAAGATTTCAACGGGGTTGGTGAAAAACTGTTTTTT.

The rearrangement joins TRBV5-8 to TRBJ1-5, with D possibly matching TRBD1 (5 bases). V lost 4 bases and J 0 bases, leaving 11 bases between the germline ends. The germline CDR1 and CDR2 sequences are SGHTS and YDEGEE. The CDR3 is 15 amino acids. The CDR3 DNA sequence: TGTGCCAGCAGCCTAGGGGACTATAGCAATCAGCCCCAGCATTTT. This translates into CASSLGDYSNQPQHF.

The chain links TRBV7-9 to TRBJ1-2, with 9 bases aligning to TRBD1. With V trimmed by 1 base and J by 4 bases, 4 bases remained unmatched. CDR1 is SEHNR, CDR2 FQNEAQ, per germline (reference sequence). The CDR3 contains 15 residues. CDR3 in amino acids: CASSLETGGGYGYTF. The CDR3 DNA sequence: TGTGCCAGCAGCTTAGAGACAGGGGGAGGCTATGGCTACACCTTC.

J is TRBJ2-3 and V is TRBV7-6; D possibly corresponds to TRBD1 (6 bases). This CDR3 comprises 15 residues. Between the trimmed V and J ends, which lost 1 base and 2 bases, there was a span of 10 bases. Germline V gene lookup returns CDR1 SGHVS and CDR2 FNYEAQ. The CDR3 DNA follows: TGTGCCAGCAGCTTAGAACAGGGCCTCACAGATACGCAGTATTTT. Its translation: CASSLEQGLTDTQYF. Drawing the rest from reference TRBV7-6 and TRBJ2-3, the complete variable domain is GAGVSQSPRYKVTKRGQDVALRCDPISGHVSLYWYRQALGQGPEFLTYFNYEAQQDKSGLPNDRFSAERPEGSISTLTIQRTEQRDSAMYRCASSLEQGLTDTQYFGPGTRLTVL.

In this sample, this clone turned up a few times. This chain uses TRBV5-6 with TRBJ2-7; D perhaps matches TRBD2 (5 bases). Per the germline V gene, CDR1 is SGHDT and CDR2 is YYEEEE. Between the trimmed V and J ends, which lost 0 bases and 1 base, there was a span of 8 bases. The CDR3 totals 14 residues. The CDR3 sequence: CASSLVAGSYEQYF. CDR3 bases: TGTGCCAGCAGCTTGGTTGCGGGTTCCTACGAGCAGTACTTC.